A selection of T cell receptor beta chains follows, all from one sample in a study of cytomegalovirus exposure and HLA in healthy donors. Method: immunoSEQ multiplex PCR; TCRdb's copy keeps in-frame clones and lacks some. The sample yields about 110,000 clones, 75% seen once. Material: PBMCs. These receptors all come from a middle-aged man in good health and CMV-seronegative. Each CDR3 is given with its conserved first and last residue. Each record gives: CDR3 length, J gene, D gene, V gene, clone size, CDR3 protein, CDR3 DNA. D genes are given only for firm matches. Clone size, where shown, is once, few, many, or a class for clones that have expanded.

14,TRBJ2-1,.,TRBV5-1,.,CASSLGDIMGEQFF,TGCGCCAGCAGCTTGGGAGACATTATGGGTGAGCAGTTCTTC
16,TRBJ1-4,.,TRBV4-2,.,CASSQSGTRGEEKLFF,TGTGCCAGCAGCCAATCCGGGACTCGGGGAGAAGAAAAACTGTTTTTT
15,TRBJ2-5,.,TRBV7-2,.,CASSRGGARRETQYF,TGTGCCAGCAGCAGGGGGGGGGCTCGGAGAGAGACCCAGTACTTC
17,TRBJ2-6,.,TRBV5-4,.,CASSLRAGRTGANVLTF,TGTGCCAGCAGCTTGCGGGCAGGGCGAACTGGGGCCAACGTCCTGACTTTC
15,TRBJ2-3,TRBD2,TRBV7-3,.,CASSGIAGGLDTQYF,TGTGCCAGCAGCGGGATAGCGGGGGGGTTAGATACGCAGTATTTT
14,TRBJ2-7,TRBD2,TRBV19,.,CASSLAGGVYEQYF,TGTGCCAGTAGTCTTGCGGGGGGGGTTTACGAGCAGTACTTC
15,TRBJ1-2,TRBD1,TRBV7-8,.,CASSVGTGSNYGYTF,TGTGCCAGCAGCGTTGGGACAGGGTCTAACTATGGCTACACCTTC
12,TRBJ1-1,TRBD1,TRBV6-1,.,CASSGGQGSAFF,TGTGCCAGCAGTGGGGGACAGGGGTCAGCTTTCTTT
15,TRBJ1-2,.,TRBV2,.,CASRTDGGNHYGYTF,TGTGCCAGCAGAACGGACGGAGGGAACCACTATGGCTACACCTTC
14,TRBJ2-3,TRBD2,TRBV2,.,CASSLAGVGDTQYF,TGTGCCAGCAGTCTAGCGGGGGTCGGAGATACGCAGTATTTT
15,TRBJ1-2,.,TRBV5-1,.,CASSLVRGVSDGYTF,TGCGCCAGCAGCTTGGTGCGAGGAGTTAGCGATGGCTACACCTTC
14,TRBJ1-1,.,TRBV18,.,CASSSGVGVAEAFF,TGTGCCAGCTCATCAGGGGTGGGAGTGGCTGAAGCTTTCTTT
15,TRBJ2-2,TRBD2,TRBV11-2,few,CASSSLGTSTGELFF,TGTGCCAGCAGCTCGCTGGGGACTAGCACCGGGGAGCTGTTTTTT
15,TRBJ2-1,TRBD2,TRBV5-1,.,CASSRGGAGVSEQFF,TGCGCCAGCAGCCGGGGTGGTGCGGGGGTTTCCGAGCAGTTCTTC
11,TRBJ2-7,TRBD1,TRBV20-1,.,CSASHRGEQYF,TGCAGTGCTTCCCACAGGGGCGAGCAGTACTTC
16,TRBJ2-5,TRBD2,TRBV10-3,once,CAISPGGQRGLETQYF,TGTGCCATCAGCCCCGGGGGCCAGCGGGGGCTAGAGACCCAGTACTTC
14,TRBJ1-1,.,TRBV5-8,.,CASSFGGANTEAFF,TGTGCCAGCAGCTTTGGGGGCGCGAACACTGAAGCTTTCTTT
12,TRBJ1-2,.,TRBV5-4,.,CASSLNRDGYTF,TGTGCCAGCAGCTTGAACAGGGACGGCTACACCTTC
15,TRBJ2-7,TRBD1,TRBV5-4,.,CASSSKQGPTSEQYF,TGTGCCAGCAGCAGTAAACAGGGGCCAACCTCAGAGCAGTACTTC
19,TRBJ2-3,.,TRBV27,.,CASSPAGASFRPFTDTQYF,TGTGCCAGCAGCCCCGCGGGGGCCTCCTTTAGGCCATTCACAGATACGCAGTATTTT